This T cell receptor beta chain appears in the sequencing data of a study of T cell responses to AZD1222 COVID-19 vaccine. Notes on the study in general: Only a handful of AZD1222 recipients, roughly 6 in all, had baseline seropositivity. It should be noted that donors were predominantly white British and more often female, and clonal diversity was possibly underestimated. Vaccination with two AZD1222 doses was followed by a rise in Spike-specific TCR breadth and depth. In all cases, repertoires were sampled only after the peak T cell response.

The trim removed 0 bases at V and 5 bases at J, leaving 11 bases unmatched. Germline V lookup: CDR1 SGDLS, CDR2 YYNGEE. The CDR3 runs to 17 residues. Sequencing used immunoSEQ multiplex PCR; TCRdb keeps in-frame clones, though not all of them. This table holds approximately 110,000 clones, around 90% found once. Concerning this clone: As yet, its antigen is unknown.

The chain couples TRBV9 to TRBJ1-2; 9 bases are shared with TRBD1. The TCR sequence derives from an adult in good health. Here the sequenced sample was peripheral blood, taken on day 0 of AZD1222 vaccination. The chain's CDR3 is CASSVARGQGDWYGYTF. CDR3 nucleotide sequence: TGTGCCAGCAGCGTAGCTAGGGGACAGGGCGATTGGTATGGCTACACCTTC.